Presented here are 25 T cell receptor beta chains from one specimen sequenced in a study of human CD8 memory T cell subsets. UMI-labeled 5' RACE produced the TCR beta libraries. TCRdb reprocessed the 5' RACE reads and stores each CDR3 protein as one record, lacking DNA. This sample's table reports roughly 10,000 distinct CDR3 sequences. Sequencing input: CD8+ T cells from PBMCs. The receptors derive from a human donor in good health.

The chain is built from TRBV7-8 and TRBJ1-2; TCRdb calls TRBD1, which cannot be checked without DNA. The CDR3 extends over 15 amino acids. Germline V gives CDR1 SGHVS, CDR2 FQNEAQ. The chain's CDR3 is CASSLLQGGVDGYTF.

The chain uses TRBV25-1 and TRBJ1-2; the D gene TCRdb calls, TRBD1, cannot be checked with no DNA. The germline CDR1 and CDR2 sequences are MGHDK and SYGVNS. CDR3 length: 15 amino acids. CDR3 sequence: CASSEPDSIVKGYTF.

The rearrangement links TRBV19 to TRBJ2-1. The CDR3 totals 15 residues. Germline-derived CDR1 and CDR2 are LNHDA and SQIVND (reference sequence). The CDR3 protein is CASSFGLSSYNEQFF.

This CDR3 reads CASSFSVQGEDTDTQYF. V and J are TRBV14 and TRBJ2-3; TCRdb picks TRBD1, but there is no DNA to check that call. Germline assignment: CDR1 SGHDN and CDR2 FVKESK. The CDR3 has 17 amino acids.

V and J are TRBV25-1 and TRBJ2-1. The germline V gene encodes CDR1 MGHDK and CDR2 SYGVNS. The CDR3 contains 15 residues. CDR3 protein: CASSESLSSYNEQFF.

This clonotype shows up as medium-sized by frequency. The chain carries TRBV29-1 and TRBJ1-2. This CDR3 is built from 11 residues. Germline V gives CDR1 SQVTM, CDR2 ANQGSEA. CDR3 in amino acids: CSGRGLYGYTF.

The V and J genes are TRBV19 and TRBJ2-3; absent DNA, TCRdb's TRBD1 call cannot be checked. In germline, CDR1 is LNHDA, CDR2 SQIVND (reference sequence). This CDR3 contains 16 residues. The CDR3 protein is CASSLQSTGVTDTQYF.

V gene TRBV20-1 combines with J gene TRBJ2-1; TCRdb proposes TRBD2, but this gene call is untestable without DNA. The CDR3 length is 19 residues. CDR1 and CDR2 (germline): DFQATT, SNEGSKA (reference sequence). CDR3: CSARSFAYGTSGIADEQFF.

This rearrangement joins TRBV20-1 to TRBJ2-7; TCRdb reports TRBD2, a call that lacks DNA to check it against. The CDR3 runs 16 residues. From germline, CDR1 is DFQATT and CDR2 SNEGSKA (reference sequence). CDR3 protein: CSARDLLAGGPDEQYF.

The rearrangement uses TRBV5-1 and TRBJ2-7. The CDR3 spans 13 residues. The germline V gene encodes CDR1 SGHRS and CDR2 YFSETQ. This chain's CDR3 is CASSPRSSYEQYF.

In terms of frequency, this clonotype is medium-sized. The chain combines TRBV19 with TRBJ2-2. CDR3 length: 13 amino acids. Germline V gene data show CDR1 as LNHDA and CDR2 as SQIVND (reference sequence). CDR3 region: CASSIVSGGELFF.

The CDR3 here is CASSFRPNEQFF. This rearrangement joins TRBV5-1 to TRBJ2-1. The CDR3 totals 12 residues. From germline, CDR1 is SGHRS and CDR2 YFSETQ.

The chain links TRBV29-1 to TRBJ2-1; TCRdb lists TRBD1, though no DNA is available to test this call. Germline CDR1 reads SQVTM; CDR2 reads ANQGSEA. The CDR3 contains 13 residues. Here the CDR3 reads CSAVPGINNEQFF.

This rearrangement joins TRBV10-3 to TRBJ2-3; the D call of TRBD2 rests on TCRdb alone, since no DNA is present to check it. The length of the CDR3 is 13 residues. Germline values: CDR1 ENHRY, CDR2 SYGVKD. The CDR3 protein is CAAGRAPADTQYF.

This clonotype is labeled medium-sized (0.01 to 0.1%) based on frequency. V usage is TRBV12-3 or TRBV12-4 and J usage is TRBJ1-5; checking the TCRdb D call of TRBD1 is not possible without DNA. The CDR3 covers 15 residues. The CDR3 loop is CASTSAGQGYQPQHF.

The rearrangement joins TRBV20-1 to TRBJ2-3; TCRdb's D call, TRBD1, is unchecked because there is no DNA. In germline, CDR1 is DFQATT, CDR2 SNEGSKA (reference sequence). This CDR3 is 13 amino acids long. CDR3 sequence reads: CSLRGPNTDTQYF.

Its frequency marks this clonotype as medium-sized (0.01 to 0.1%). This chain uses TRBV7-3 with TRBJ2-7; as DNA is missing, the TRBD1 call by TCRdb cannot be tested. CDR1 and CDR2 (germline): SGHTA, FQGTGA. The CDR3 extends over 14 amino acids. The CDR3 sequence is CASSLIGDSYEQYF. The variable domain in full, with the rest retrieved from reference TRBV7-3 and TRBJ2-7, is GAGVSQTPSNKVTEKGKYVELRCDPISGHTALYWYRQSLGQGPEFLIYFQGTGAADDSGLPNDRFFAVRPEGSVSTLKIQRTERGDSAVYLCASSLIGDSYEQYFGPGTRLTVT.

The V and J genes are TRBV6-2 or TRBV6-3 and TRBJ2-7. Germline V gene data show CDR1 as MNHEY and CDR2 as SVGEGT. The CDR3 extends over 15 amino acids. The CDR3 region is CASSYGAGGTYEQYF.

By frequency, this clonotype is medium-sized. The CDR3 reads CSARSSTGYEQYF. The V and J genes are TRBV20-1 and TRBJ2-7. The germline V gene has CDR1 DFQATT and CDR2 SNEGSKA (reference sequence). The CDR3 is made up of 13 amino acids.

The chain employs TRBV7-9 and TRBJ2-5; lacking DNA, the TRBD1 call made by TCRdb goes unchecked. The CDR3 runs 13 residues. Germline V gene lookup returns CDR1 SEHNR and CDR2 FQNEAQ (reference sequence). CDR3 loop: CASSFGDGKTQYF. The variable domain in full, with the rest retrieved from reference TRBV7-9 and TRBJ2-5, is DTGVSQNPRHKITKRGQNVTFRCDPISEHNRLYWYRQTLGQGPEFLTYFQNEAQLEKSRLLSDRFSAERPKGSFSTLEIQRTEQGDSAMYLCASSFGDGKTQYFGPGTRLLVL.

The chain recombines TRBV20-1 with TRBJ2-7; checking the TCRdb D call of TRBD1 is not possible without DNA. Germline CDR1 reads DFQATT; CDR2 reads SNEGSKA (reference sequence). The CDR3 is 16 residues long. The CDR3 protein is CSASPPRGQSPYEQYF.

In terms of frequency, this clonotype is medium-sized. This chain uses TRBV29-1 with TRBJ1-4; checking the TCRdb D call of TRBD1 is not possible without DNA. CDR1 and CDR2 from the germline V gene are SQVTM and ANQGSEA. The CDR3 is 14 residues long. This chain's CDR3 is CSGGPGETNEKLFF.

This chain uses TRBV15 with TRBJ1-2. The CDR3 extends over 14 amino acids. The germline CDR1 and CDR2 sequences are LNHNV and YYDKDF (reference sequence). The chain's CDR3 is CATSRDRFRSNYTF.

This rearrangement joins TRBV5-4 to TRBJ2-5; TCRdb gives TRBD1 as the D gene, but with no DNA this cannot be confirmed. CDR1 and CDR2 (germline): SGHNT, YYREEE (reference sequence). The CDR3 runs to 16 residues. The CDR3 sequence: CASSLVHAGRGETQYF.

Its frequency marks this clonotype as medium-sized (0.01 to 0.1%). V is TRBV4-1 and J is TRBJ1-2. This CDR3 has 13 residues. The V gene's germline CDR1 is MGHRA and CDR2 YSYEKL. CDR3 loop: CASSPASSPDYTF.